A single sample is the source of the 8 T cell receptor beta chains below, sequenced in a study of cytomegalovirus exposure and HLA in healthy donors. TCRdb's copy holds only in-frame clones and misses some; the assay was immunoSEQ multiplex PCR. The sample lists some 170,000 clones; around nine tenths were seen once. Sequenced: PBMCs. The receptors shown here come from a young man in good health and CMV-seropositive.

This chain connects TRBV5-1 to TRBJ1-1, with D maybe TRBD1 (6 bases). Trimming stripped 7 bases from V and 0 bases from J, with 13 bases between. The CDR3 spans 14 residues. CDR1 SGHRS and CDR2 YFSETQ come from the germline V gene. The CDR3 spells CASSQGFMNTEAFF. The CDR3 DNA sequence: TGCGCCAGCTCACAGGGTTTCATGAACACTGAAGCTTTCTTT.

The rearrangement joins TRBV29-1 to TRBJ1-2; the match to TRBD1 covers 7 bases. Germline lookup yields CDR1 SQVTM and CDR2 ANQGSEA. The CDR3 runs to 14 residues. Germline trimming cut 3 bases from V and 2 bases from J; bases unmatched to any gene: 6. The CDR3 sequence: CSVEPRGQNYGYTF. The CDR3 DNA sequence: TGCAGCGTTGAGCCCAGGGGACAGAACTATGGCTACACCTTC.

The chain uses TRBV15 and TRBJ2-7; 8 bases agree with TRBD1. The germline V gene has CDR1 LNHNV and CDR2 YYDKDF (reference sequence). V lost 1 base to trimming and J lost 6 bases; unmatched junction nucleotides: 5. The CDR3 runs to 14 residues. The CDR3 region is CATSRGDRGSEQYF. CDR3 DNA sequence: TGTGCCACCAGCAGAGGAGACAGGGGATCCGAGCAGTACTTC.

The DNA for the CDR3 is TGTGCCAGCAGTGGGCCGCAGAATAGCAATCAGCCCCAGCATTTT. The encoded protein is CASSGPQNSNQPQHF. This chain links TRBV2 with TRBJ1-5, with unresolved D. The CDR3 consists of 15 residues. Germline V gene data show CDR1 as SNHLY and CDR2 as FYNNEI. Trimming shortened V by 4 bases and J by 0 bases, and 10 bases separated the two germline ends. Full variable domain (missing parts from reference TRBV2 and TRBJ1-5): EPEVTQTPSHQVTQMGQEVILRCVPISNHLYFYWYRQILGQKVEFLVSFYNNEISEKSEIFDDQFSVERPDGSNFTLKIRSTKLEDSAMYFCASSGPQNSNQPQHFGDGTRLSIL.

In nucleotides, the CDR3 is TGTGCCAGCAGTGCCCACTTAGCGAATGAGCAGTTCTTC. It encodes CASSAHLANEQFF. This chain uses TRBV2 with TRBJ2-1, with D possibly being TRBD2 (5 bases). The CDR3 covers 13 residues. V lost 4 bases, J lost 7 bases, and 11 bases lay in between. CDR1 SNHLY and CDR2 FYNNEI come from the germline V gene.

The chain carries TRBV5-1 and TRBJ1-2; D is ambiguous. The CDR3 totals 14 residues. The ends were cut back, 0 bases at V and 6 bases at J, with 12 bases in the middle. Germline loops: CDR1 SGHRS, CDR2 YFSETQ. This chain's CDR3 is CASSLDSNPDGYTF. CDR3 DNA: TGCGCCAGCAGCTTGGATAGTAACCCCGATGGCTACACCTTC.

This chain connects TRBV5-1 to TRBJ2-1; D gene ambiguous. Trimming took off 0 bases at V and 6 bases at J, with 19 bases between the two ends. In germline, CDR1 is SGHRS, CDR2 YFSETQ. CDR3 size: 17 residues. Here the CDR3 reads CASSLAIDPRYSNEQFF. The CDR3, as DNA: TGCGCCAGCAGCTTGGCCATCGATCCTAGGTATAGCAATGAGCAGTTCTTC.

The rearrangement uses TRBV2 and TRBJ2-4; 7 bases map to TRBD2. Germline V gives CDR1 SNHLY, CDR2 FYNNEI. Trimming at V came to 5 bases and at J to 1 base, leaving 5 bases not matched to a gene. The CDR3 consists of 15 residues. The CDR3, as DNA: TGTGCCAGCAGTCTAACCGGGGGGGCCAAAAACATTCAGTACTTC. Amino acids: CASSLTGGAKNIQYF.